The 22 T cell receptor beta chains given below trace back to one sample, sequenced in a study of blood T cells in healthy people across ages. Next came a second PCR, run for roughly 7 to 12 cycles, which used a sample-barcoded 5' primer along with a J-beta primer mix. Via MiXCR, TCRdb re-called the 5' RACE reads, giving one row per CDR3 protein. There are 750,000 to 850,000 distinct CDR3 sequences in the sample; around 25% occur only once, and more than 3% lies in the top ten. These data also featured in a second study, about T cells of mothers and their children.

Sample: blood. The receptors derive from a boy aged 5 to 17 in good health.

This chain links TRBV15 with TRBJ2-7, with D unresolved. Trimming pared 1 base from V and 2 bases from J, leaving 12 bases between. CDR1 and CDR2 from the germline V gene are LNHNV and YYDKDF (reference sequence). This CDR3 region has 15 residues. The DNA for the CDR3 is TGTGCCACCAGCAGAGGGGAAGTTTTTCCCTACGAGCAGTACTTC. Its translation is CATSRGEVFPYEQYF.

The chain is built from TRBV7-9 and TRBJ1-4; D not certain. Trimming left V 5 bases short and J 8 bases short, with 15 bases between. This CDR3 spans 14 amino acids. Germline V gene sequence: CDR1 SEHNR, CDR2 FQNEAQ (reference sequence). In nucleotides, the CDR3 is TGTGCCAGCAGCCCCCCTATTGGACCCGAAAAACTGTTTTTT. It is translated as CASSPPIGPEKLFF.

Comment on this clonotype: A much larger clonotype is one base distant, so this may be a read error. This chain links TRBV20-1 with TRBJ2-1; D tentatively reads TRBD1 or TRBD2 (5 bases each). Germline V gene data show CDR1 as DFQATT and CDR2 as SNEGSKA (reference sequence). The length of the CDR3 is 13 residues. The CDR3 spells CSARSPLRGERFF. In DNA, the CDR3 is TGCAGTGCTAGGTCGCCCCTCCGAGGGGAGCGGTTCTTC.

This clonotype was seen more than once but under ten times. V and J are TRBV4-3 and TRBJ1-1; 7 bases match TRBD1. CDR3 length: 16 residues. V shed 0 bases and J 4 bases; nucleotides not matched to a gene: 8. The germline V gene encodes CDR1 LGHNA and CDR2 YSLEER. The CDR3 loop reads CASSQDRGQGGTEAFF. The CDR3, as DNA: TGCGCCAGCAGCCAAGATAGGGGGCAGGGCGGCACTGAAGCTTTCTTT.

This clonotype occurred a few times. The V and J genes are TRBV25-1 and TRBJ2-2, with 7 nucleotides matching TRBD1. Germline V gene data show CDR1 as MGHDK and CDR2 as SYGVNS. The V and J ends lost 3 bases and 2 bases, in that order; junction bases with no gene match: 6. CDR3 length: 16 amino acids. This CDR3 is CASSEGRGRNTGELFF. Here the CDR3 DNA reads TGTGCCAGCAGTGAGGGAAGGGGGCGAAACACCGGGGAGCTGTTTTTT. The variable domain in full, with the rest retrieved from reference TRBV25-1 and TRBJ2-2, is EADIYQTPRYLVIGTGKKITLECSQTMGHDKMYWYQQDPGMELHLIHYSYGVNSTEKGDLSSESTVSRIRTEHFPLTLESARPSHTSQYLCASSEGRGRNTGELFFGEGSRLTVL.

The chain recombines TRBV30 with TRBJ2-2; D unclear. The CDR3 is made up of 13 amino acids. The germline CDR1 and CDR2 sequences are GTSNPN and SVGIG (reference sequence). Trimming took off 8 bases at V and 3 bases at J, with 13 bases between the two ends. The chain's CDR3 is CAQIDTYTGELFF. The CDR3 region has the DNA TGTGCCCAAATCGACACATACACCGGGGAGCTGTTTTTT.

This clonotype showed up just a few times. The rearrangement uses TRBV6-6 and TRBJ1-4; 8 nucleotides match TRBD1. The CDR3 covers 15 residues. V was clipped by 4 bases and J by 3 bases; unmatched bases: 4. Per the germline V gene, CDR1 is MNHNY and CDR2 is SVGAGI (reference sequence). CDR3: CASSSRGQSNEKLFF. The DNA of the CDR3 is TGTGCCAGCAGTTCCAGGGGGCAATCTAATGAAAAACTGTTTTTT.

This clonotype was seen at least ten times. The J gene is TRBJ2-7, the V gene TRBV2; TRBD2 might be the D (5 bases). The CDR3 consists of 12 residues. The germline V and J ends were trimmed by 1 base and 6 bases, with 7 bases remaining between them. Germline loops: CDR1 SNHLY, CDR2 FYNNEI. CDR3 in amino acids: CASSEVGLEQYF. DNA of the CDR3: TGTGCCAGCAGTGAAGTAGGACTCGAGCAGTACTTC.

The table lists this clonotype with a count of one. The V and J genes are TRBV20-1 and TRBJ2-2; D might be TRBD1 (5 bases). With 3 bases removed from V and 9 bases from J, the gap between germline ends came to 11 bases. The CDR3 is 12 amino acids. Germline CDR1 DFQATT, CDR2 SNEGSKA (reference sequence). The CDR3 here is CSARAQGRELFF. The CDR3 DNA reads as TGCAGTGCTAGGGCCCAGGGCAGGGAGCTGTTTTTT.

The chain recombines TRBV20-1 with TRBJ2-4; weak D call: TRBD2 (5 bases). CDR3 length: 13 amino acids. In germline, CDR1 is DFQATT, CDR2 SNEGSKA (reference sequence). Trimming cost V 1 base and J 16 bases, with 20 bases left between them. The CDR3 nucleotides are TGCAGTGCTAGAGCGACCGCGAGGGCTGGGATATACTTC. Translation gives CSARATARAGIYF.

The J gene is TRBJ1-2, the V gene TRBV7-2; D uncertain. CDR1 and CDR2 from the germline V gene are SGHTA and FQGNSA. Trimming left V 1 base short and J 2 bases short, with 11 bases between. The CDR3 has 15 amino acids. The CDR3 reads CASSLGRGVNYGYTF. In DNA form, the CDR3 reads TGTGCCAGCAGCTTAGGACGGGGAGTCAACTATGGCTACACCTTC.

The CDR3 reads CSARREVGSEQYF. The CDR3 DNA reads as TGCAGTGCTAGACGGGAGGTTGGCTCCGAGCAGTACTTC. This sequence joins TRBV20-1 and TRBJ2-7, with 7 bases that match TRBD2. With 2 bases clipped from V and 6 bases from J, the junction kept 7 bases outside the gene matches. Germline CDR1 is DFQATT and CDR2 is SNEGSKA (reference sequence). The CDR3 totals 13 residues.

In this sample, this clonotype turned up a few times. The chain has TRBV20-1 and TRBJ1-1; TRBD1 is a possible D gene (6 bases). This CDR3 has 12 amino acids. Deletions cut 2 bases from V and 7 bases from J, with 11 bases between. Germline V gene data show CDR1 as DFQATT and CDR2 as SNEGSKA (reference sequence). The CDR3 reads CSARQGIYEAFF. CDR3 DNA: TGCAGTGCTAGACAGGGGATATATGAAGCTTTCTTT.

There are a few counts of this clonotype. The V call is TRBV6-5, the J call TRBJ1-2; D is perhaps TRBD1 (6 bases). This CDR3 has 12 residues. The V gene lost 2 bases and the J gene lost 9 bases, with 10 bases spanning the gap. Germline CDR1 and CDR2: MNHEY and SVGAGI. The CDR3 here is CASSYGGDSYTF. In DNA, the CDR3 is TGTGCCAGCAGTTACGGGGGGGACAGCTACACCTTC.

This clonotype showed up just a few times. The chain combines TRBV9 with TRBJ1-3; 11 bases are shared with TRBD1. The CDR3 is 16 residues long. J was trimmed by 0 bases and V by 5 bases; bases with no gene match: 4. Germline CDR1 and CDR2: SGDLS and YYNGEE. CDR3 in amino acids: CASSPGTGGSGNTIYF. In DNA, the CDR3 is TGTGCCAGCAGTCCCGGGACAGGGGGCTCTGGAAACACCATATATTTT.

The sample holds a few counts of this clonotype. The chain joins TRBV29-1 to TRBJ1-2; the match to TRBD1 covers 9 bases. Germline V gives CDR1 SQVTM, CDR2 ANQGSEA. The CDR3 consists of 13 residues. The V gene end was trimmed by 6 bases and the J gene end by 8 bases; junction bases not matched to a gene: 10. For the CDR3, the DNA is TGCAGCGTAAAACCGGGACAGGGTGAAGGCTACACCTTC. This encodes CSVKPGQGEGYTF.

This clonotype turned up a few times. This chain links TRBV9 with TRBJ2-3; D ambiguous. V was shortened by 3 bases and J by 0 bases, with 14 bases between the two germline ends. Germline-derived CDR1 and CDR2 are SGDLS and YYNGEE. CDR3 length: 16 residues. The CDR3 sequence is CASSGGGGGSTDTQYF. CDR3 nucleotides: TGTGCCAGCAGCGGGGGTGGTGGCGGTAGCACAGATACGCAGTATTTT.

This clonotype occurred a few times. CDR3 nucleotide sequence: TGCAGTGCTAGAGATTCCCGCACCAGCGTGGAAGAGCAGTTCTTC. Translating gives CSARDSRTSVEEQFF. The chain links TRBV20-1 to TRBJ2-5; no reliable D call. The better agreement between TRBJ2-1 and the DNA end casts doubt on the J call. Germline V gene data show CDR1 as DFQATT and CDR2 as SNEGSKA (reference sequence). The CDR3 consists of 15 residues.

CDR3 protein: CSARDPSRGSTDTQYF. CDR3 DNA sequence: TGCAGTGCTAGAGATCCGTCACGGGGATCCACAGATACGCAGTATTTT. The chain uses TRBV20-1 and TRBJ2-3, with D possibly TRBD2 on 5 matching bases. This CDR3 contains 16 residues. V lost 0 bases and J lost 2, with 15 bases in between. CDR1 DFQATT and CDR2 SNEGSKA come from the germline V gene (reference sequence).

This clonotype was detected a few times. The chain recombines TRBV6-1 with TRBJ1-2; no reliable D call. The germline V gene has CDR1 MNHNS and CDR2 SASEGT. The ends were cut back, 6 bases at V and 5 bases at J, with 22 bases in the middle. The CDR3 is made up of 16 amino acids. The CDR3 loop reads CASSEKDGVPLYGYTF. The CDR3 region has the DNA TGTGCCAGCAGCGAAAAGGACGGAGTCCCTTTATATGGCTACACCTTC.

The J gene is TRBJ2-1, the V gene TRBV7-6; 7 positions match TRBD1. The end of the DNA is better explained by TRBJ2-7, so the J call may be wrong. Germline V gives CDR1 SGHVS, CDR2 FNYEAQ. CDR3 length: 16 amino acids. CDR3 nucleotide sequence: TGTGCCAGCAGCTTTTACATGATCCGGGACAGCTACGAGCAGTACTTC. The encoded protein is CASSFYMIRDSYEQYF.

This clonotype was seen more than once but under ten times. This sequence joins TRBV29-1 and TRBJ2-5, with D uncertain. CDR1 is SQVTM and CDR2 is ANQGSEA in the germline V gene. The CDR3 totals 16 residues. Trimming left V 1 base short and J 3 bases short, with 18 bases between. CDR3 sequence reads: CSVEGTDNVLEETQYF. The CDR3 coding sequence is TGCAGCGTTGAAGGAACCGACAACGTCCTCGAAGAGACCCAGTACTTC.